The T cell receptor (beta chain) under discussion was sequenced for a study of blood T cell repertoires in COVID-19. The overall study: The United States, Italy and Spain supplied acute and convalescent COVID-19 samples.

Enrollees, about 18 to 100 years old, lived in approximately 25 US areas. Cohort 3 recovered donors had two negative PCRs, clearance, or symptom resolution. The method was immunoSEQ multiplex PCR; TCRdb's version includes in-frame clones alone and lacks a portion of them. The table lists fewer than 400,000 clones, around nine tenths of them singletons. The source is a woman in her 50s who had recovered from COVID-19. The material sequenced was PBMCs or T cells enriched from blood (not recorded which).

Written as DNA, the CDR3 is TGTGCCAGCAGTACAGTAGTTGGCTCGAAGAGCGGCACCATATATTTT. Translation gives CASSTVVGSKSGTIYF. This chain connects TRBV6-2 or TRBV6-3 to TRBJ1-3; D is unresolved. Trimming removed 5 bases from V and 9 bases from J, with 23 bases in between. Germline lookup yields CDR1 MNHEY and CDR2 SVGEGT. The CDR3 has 16 residues.